Below are 30 T cell receptor beta chains sequenced from a single sample in a study of blood T cell repertoires in COVID-19. TCRdb's table, derived via immunoSEQ multiplex PCR, lists solely in-frame clones and lacks some. The top ten clones hold about 5% of a sample with some 200,000 clones, roughly 82% of them seen once. The sequencing sample was made of PBMCs or T cells enriched from blood (not recorded which). The origin of the receptors is a woman aged 55-70 years with acute COVID-19.

The chain has TRBV25-1 and TRBJ1-2; weak D call: TRBD1 (5 bases). The CDR3 loop spans 15 amino acids. V lost 8 bases and J 5 bases, leaving 21 bases between the germline ends. The germline V gene encodes CDR1 MGHDK and CDR2 SYGVNS. Here the CDR3 DNA reads TGTGCCAGCTCGTCCGCGGGAGACAGAATATATGGCTACACCTTC. Its protein product is CASSSAGDRIYGYTF.

Regarding this clone: Mismatch with germline at one junction end may stem from a read error. CDR3 residues: CRAGGNWDEQFF. In DNA form, the CDR3 reads TGCCGCGCGGGGGGGAACTGGGATGAGCAGTTCTTC. The chain couples TRBV6-5 to TRBJ2-1; 9 nucleotides line up with TRBD2. Germline V gene sequence: CDR1 MNHEY, CDR2 SVGAGI. The CDR3 is 12 amino acids.

CDR3 loop: CASSLTGTAGQPQHF. The CDR3 DNA is TGTGCCAGCAGCCTAACCGGGACAGCGGGTCAGCCCCAGCATTTT. This chain links TRBV5-5 with TRBJ1-5; 7 bases line up with TRBD1. V lost 4 bases, J lost 6 bases, and 10 bases stayed unmatched. This CDR3 has 15 amino acids. Per the germline V gene, CDR1 is SGHKS and CDR2 is YYEKEE (reference sequence).

J is TRBJ2-3 and V is TRBV7-2; TRBD2 agrees at 15 bases. Trimming at V came to 6 bases and at J to 1 base, leaving 8 bases not matched to a gene. The germline V gene encodes CDR1 SGHTA and CDR2 FQGNSA. This CDR3 region has 18 residues. CDR3 sequence reads: CASSPGLAGGFGTDTQYF. The CDR3 coding sequence is TGTGCCAGCAGTCCGGGACTAGCGGGAGGTTTTGGCACAGATACGCAGTATTTT.

The rearrangement links TRBV14 to TRBJ1-2; 12 nucleotides agree with TRBD1. The CDR3 runs to 17 residues. CDR1 is SGHDN and CDR2 is FVKESK in the germline V gene. J was trimmed by 8 bases and V by 2 bases; bases with no gene match: 12. The CDR3 region has the DNA TGTGCCAGCAGCCAAACAATAGGGACAGGGGGCAGTTGGGGCTACACCTTC. Amino acid sequence: CASSQTIGTGGSWGYTF.

The chain links TRBV21-1 to TRBJ2-1; the D segment call TRBD2 is taken from the table without a DNA check. TRBV21-1 corresponds to a pseudogene. This CDR3 is built from 15 residues. This chain's CDR3 is CASSGSGRVYNEQFF. The CDR3 DNA reads as TGTGCCAGCAGCGGTAGCGGGAGGGTCTACAATGAGCAGTTCTTC.

As to this clone: This CDR3 is also generated by other DNA sequences in the sample. The chain joins TRBV5-1 to TRBJ1-2; D is undetermined. The CDR3 contains 12 residues. CDR1 is SGHRS, CDR2 YFSETQ, per germline. Trimming shortened V by 0 bases and J by 6 bases, and 6 bases separated the two germline ends. CDR3 DNA: TGCGCCAGCAGCTTGGGCGGGGATGGCTACACCTTC. Translation gives CASSLGGDGYTF.

The genes are TRBV11-2 and TRBJ2-2, with 7 bases that match TRBD1. The CDR3 sequence is 17 residues long. Losses at the gene ends were 5 bases for V and 4 bases for J; bases not matched to a gene: 13. Germline CDR1 reads SGHAT; CDR2 reads FQNNGV. The CDR3 DNA sequence: TGTGCCAGCAGCCTAAGCCCGGGACAGAGCCCCACCGGGGAGCTGTTTTTT. It is translated as CASSLSPGQSPTGELFF.

The chain joins TRBV28 to TRBJ2-2; 11 nucleotides match TRBD2. CDR1 is MDHEN and CDR2 is SYDVKM in the germline V gene. J lost 0 bases, V lost 6 bases, and 12 bases had no gene match. The CDR3 runs 19 residues. The CDR3 loop is CASSSSFLAGGPNTGELFF. The CDR3 region has the DNA TGTGCCAGCAGCTCCTCCTTTCTAGCGGGGGGCCCGAACACCGGGGAGCTGTTTTTT.

The genes are TRBV5-8 and TRBJ2-5; 7 nucleotides match TRBD1. The CDR3 consists of 18 residues. CDR1 and CDR2 (germline): SGHTS, YDEGEE. J lost 7 bases, V lost 0 bases, and 18 bases had no gene match. DNA for the CDR3: TGTGCCAGCAGCTTGGAAAGGGTTTCAGGGGGACCGTCGGGGACCCAGTACTTC. Translated: CASSLERVSGGPSGTQYF.

The chain has TRBV28 and TRBJ1-2, with D possibly TRBD1 on 5 matching bases. V shed 8 bases and J shed 8 bases, with 15 bases lying between them. This CDR3 has 12 residues. Looked up from germline, CDR1 is MDHEN and CDR2 is SYDVKM. This CDR3 reads CASLGDPDGYTF. The CDR3 bases are TGTGCCAGCCTAGGGGATCCGGACGGCTACACCTTC.

The CDR3 protein is CASSSGTSDSGQYF. CDR3 bases: TGCGCCAGCAGCTCCGGGACTAGCGATTCGGGGCAGTACTTC. V is TRBV5-1 and J is TRBJ2-7, with TRBD2 identical over 10 bases. CDR3 length equals 14 residues. V trimming: 3 bases; J trimming: 9 bases; junction bases outside the gene matches: 9. Germline CDR1 reads SGHRS; CDR2 reads YFSETQ.

The chain carries TRBV5-1 and TRBJ2-1, with 11 positions matching TRBD2. V shed 0 bases, J shed 6 bases, and the junction held 5 bases outside the gene matches. Germline loops: CDR1 SGHRS, CDR2 YFSETQ. CDR3 length: 16 residues. The CDR3 coding sequence is TGCGCCAGCAGCTTGGGGTGGCTAGCGGGAGGCAATGAGCAGTTCTTC. As protein: CASSLGWLAGGNEQFF.

The chain couples TRBV6-5 to TRBJ2-7; 8 bases are a match to TRBD1. Germline CDR1 MNHEY, CDR2 SVGAGI. The V segment lost 7 bases and the J segment 1 base; nucleotides outside the gene matches: 3. The CDR3 sequence is 13 residues long. Here the CDR3 DNA reads TGTGCCAGCAAACAGGGGGGATCCTACGAGCAGTACGTC. It encodes CASKQGGSYEQYV.

The V gene is TRBV10-1, the J gene TRBJ1-4; 8 bases are a match to TRBD1. Trimming cost V 6 bases and J 7 bases; bases outside gene matches: 10. Germline lookup yields CDR1 WNHNN and CDR2 SYGVQD (reference sequence). This CDR3 contains 15 residues. The CDR3 is CASRAGQGVIEKLFF. The CDR3 nucleotides are TGCGCCAGCAGGGCAGGACAGGGCGTCATTGAAAAACTGTTTTTT.

The V and J genes are TRBV5-1 and TRBJ2-3; 7 bases line up with TRBD1. Germline CDR1 is SGHRS and CDR2 is YFSETQ. The CDR3 extends over 15 amino acids. Losses at the gene ends were 0 bases for V and 3 bases for J; bases not matched to a gene: 4. CDR3 sequence (DNA): TGCGCCAGCAGCTTGGAGGACAGGAATACAGATACGCAGTATTTT. This sequence encodes CASSLEDRNTDTQYF.

The genes are TRBV4-1 and TRBJ1-2; D might be TRBD1 (5 bases). Germline loops: CDR1 MGHRA, CDR2 YSYEKL. CDR3 size: 14 residues. V dropped 2 bases and J dropped 4 bases, with 11 bases sitting between them. In nucleotides, the CDR3 is TGCGCCAGCAGCCAATCCCGACAGCTCTATGGCTACACCTTC. Its protein is CASSQSRQLYGYTF.

V gene TRBV7-8 combines with J gene TRBJ2-2; TRBD2 is a possible D gene (7 bases). The CDR3 is 16 residues long. Germline CDR1 SGHVS, CDR2 FQNEAQ. Trimming pared 5 bases from V and 0 bases from J, leaving 13 bases between. The CDR3 DNA reads TGTGCCAGCAGCCCCCGGGGGGCCACGAACACCGGGGAGCTGTTTTTT. It is translated as CASSPRGATNTGELFF.

This clone was counted once. The chain employs TRBV7-9 and TRBJ2-1; 8 bases are shared with TRBD2. This CDR3 has 16 amino acids. With 3 bases clipped from V and 2 bases from J, the junction kept 6 bases outside the gene matches. Germline V CDR1 and CDR2: SEHNR, FQNEAQ (reference sequence). The CDR3 DNA is TGTGCCAGCAGCTTCTTGGCGGGGGGACCCTACAATGAGCAGTTCTTC. It codes for CASSFLAGGPYNEQFF. Full variable domain (remainder filled in from reference TRBV7-9 and TRBJ2-1): DTGVSQNPRHKITKRGQNVTFRCDPISEHNRLYWYRQTLGQGPEFLTYFQNEAQLEKSRLLSDRFSAERPKGSFSTLEIQRTEQGDSAMYLCASSFLAGGPYNEQFFGPGTRLTVL.

The V and J genes are TRBV28 and TRBJ1-2; weak D call: TRBD1 (5 bases). From germline, CDR1 is MDHEN and CDR2 SYDVKM. Trimming removed 3 bases at V and 4 bases at J, with 6 bases between. This CDR3 spans 12 amino acids. CDR3 DNA sequence: TGTGCCAGCAGTTTCGACAGCTATGGCTACACCTTC. Protein product: CASSFDSYGYTF.

This clone was seen only a few times. The chain joins TRBV12-3 or TRBV12-4 to TRBJ1-3; D is ambiguous. Trimming took 11 bases from V and 13 from J, leaving 24 bases between them. The CDR3 consists of 13 residues. In nucleotides, the CDR3 is TGTGCCGAGACGTTACCTGGGCTGGGTCCTATATATTTT. It yields the protein CAETLPGLGPIYF.

The sample holds a few counts of this clone. This rearrangement joins TRBV6-1 to TRBJ1-5, with 12 bases aligning to TRBD1. In germline, CDR1 is MNHNS, CDR2 SASEGT. V shed 4 bases and J 6 bases; nucleotides not matched to a gene: 13. The CDR3 sequence is 18 residues long. CDR3 residues: CASSASGQGALLGQPQHF. The CDR3 DNA reads as TGTGCCAGCAGTGCCTCGGGACAGGGGGCCCTCTTGGGTCAGCCCCAGCATTTT.

This rearrangement joins TRBV27 to TRBJ2-3; the D gene is possibly TRBD2 (6 bases). The length of the CDR3 is 13 residues. Trimming stripped 0 bases from V and 9 bases from J, with 10 bases between. Germline V gives CDR1 MNHEY, CDR2 SMNVEV (reference sequence). CDR3 amino acids: CASSLSKRATQYF. The CDR3, as DNA: TGTGCCAGCAGTTTATCGAAGCGGGCCACGCAGTATTTT.

The V and J genes are TRBV15 and TRBJ1-5; tentative D call: TRBD1 (5 bases). Trimming took off 3 bases at V and 5 bases at J, with 14 bases between the two ends. The CDR3 totals 15 residues. CDR1 is LNHNV and CDR2 is YYDKDF in the germline V gene (reference sequence). CDR3 sequence (DNA): TGTGCCACCAGCAGGGTTACAGGAATTTATCAGCCCCAGCATTTT. It yields the protein CATSRVTGIYQPQHF. The variable domain in full, with the rest retrieved from reference TRBV15 and TRBJ1-5, is DAMVIQNPRYQVTQFGKPVTLSCSQTLNHNVMYWYQQKSSQAPKLLFHYYDKDFNNEADTPDNFQSRRPNTSFCFLDIRSPGLGDTAMYLCATSRVTGIYQPQHFGDGTRLSIL.

The chain uses TRBV18 and TRBJ2-2, with TRBD2 as a possible D gene (5 bases). With 3 bases removed from V and 4 bases from J, the gap between germline ends came to 12 bases. Germline CDR1 is KGHSH and CDR2 is LQKENI. The CDR3 sequence is 15 residues long. The CDR3 protein is CASSPGETGTGELFF. Here the CDR3 DNA reads TGTGCCAGCTCACCCGGGGAGACGGGCACCGGGGAGCTGTTTTTT.

The chain uses TRBV5-6 and TRBJ2-7; tentatively, D is TRBD1 (6 bases). The V gene lost 4 bases and the J gene lost 4 bases, with 15 bases spanning the gap. The CDR3 covers 14 residues. Germline V CDR1 and CDR2: SGHDT, YYEEEE. This chain's CDR3 is CASSQSWTEYEQYV. The CDR3, as DNA: TGTGCCAGCAGCCAGAGTTGGACAGAATACGAGCAGTACGTC.

The chain employs TRBV5-1 and TRBJ2-5, with 9 nucleotides matching TRBD2. Germline V gives CDR1 SGHRS, CDR2 YFSETQ. The V gene end was trimmed by 4 bases and the J gene end by 8 bases; junction bases not matched to a gene: 15. The CDR3 contains 16 residues. Written as DNA, the CDR3 is TGCGCCAGCAGCCCCGGACGGCTAGCGGGGAGGGATACCCAGTACTTC. The encoded protein is CASSPGRLAGRDTQYF.

This clone has a handful of counts. The V and J genes are TRBV10-2 and TRBJ2-1; 13 bases map to TRBD2. From germline, CDR1 is WSHSY and CDR2 SAAADI. This CDR3 has 18 residues. V shed 10 bases, J shed 0 bases, and the junction held 12 bases outside the gene matches. The CDR3 nucleotides are TGCGCCACAAGAGCGACTAGCGGGAGGCTAACCTCCTACAATGAGCAGTTCTTC. This codes for CATRATSGRLTSYNEQFF.

This chain joins TRBV4-1 and TRBJ1-4; 8 nucleotides agree with TRBD1. Germline trimming cut 3 bases from V and 8 bases from J; bases unmatched to any gene: 8. Germline V CDR1 and CDR2: MGHRA, YSYEKL. The CDR3 runs to 15 residues. CDR3 DNA: TGCGCCAGCAGCCAGCCGACAGGGGAAAGCGAAAAACTGTTTTTT. It is translated as CASSQPTGESEKLFF.

The CDR3: CASTPQGSSVSYTF. CDR3 nucleotide sequence: TGTGCCAGCACCCCACAGGGAAGCAGCGTAAGCTACACCTTC. The rearrangement uses TRBV6-5 and TRBJ1-2, with D tentatively TRBD1 (6 bases). Trimming left V 7 bases short and J 9 bases short, with 21 bases between. The CDR3 spans 14 residues. Germline CDR1 MNHEY, CDR2 SVGAGI.